The 13 T cell receptor beta chains presented below share a single source sample, sequenced in a study of blood T cell repertoires in COVID-19. This table comes from immunoSEQ multiplex PCR, and its TCRdb copy is limited to in-frame clones, with some not included. The sample records 200,000 to 250,000 clones, about four fifths being singletons. Sequencing was carried out using peripheral blood. All receptors come from a man aged 50 to 60 with active or convalescent COVID-19.

The chain has TRBV7-2 and TRBJ1-2, with D uncertain. This CDR3 has 12 residues. Germline V gene data show CDR1 as SGHTA and CDR2 as FQGNSA. V lost 3 bases and J 8 bases, leaving 10 bases between the germline ends. CDR3 residues: CASSFGLGGYTF. The CDR3 DNA reads as TGTGCCAGCAGCTTCGGACTCGGGGGCTACACCTTC.

V gene TRBV4-2 combines with J gene TRBJ1-2; D uncertain. The CDR3 spans 16 residues. V was cut by 2 bases and J by 6 bases, with 19 bases left in between. From germline, CDR1 is LGHNA and CDR2 YNFKEQ. The chain's CDR3 is CASSQNSGRGPDGYTF. The CDR3 nucleotides read TGTGCCAGCAGCCAAAACAGCGGCCGTGGGCCTGATGGCTACACCTTC.

The J gene is TRBJ1-2, the V gene TRBV19; maybe TRBD1 (6 bases). The CDR3 length is 17 residues. Germline CDR1 is LNHDA and CDR2 is SQIVND (reference sequence). Trimming removed 5 bases from V and 3 bases from J, with 22 bases in between. Here the CDR3 DNA reads TGTGCCAGTAGTCTGGACAGTTCACCAACGGGTGACTATGGCTACACCTTC. It codes for CASSLDSSPTGDYGYTF. Full variable domain (missing parts from reference TRBV19 and TRBJ1-2): DGGITQSPKYLFRKEGQNVTLSCEQNLNHDAMYWYRQDPGQGLRLIYYSQIVNDFQKGDIAEGYSVSREKKESFPLTVTSAQKNPTAFYLCASSLDSSPTGDYGYTFGSGTRLTVV.

This clone appeared a single time. This chain joins TRBV15 and TRBJ1-2; perhaps TRBD1 as D (6 bases). The CDR3 runs to 14 residues. CDR1 is LNHNV and CDR2 is YYDKDF in the germline V gene (reference sequence). The ends were cut back, 0 bases at V and 4 bases at J, with 9 bases in the middle. The CDR3 coding sequence is TGTGCCACCAGCAGAGACAGGACAGCCTATGGCTACACCTTC. Translated, it gives CATSRDRTAYGYTF.

The chain is built from TRBV5-1 and TRBJ1-1; no reliable D call. V gave up 4 bases and J gave up 4 bases, with 11 bases separating them. CDR3 length: 13 amino acids. CDR1 and CDR2 from the germline V gene are SGHRS and YFSETQ. The CDR3 spells CASSLPAGTEAFF. Here the CDR3 DNA reads TGCGCCAGCAGCCTCCCAGCGGGCACTGAAGCTTTCTTT.

The genes are TRBV12-3 or TRBV12-4 and TRBJ2-5, with D unclear. The germline V and J ends were trimmed by 4 bases and 5 bases, with 5 bases remaining between them. The CDR3 extends over 11 amino acids. The DNA of the CDR3 is TGTGCCAGCAGTTCCGAGGAGACCCAGTACTTC. The encoded protein is CASSSEETQYF.

The chain uses TRBV10-3 and TRBJ1-4, with 8 bases aligning to TRBD1. With 0 bases clipped from V and 4 bases from J, the junction kept 1 base outside the gene matches. Germline V gives CDR1 ENHRY, CDR2 SYGVKD. This CDR3 spans 15 amino acids. CDR3 loop: CAISESGQGNEKLFF. CDR3 in DNA: TGTGCCATCAGTGAGTCCGGACAGGGTAATGAAAAACTGTTTTTT.

The V call is TRBV5-6, the J call TRBJ2-7, with 11 bases fitting TRBD2. The J segment lost 3 bases and the V segment lost 4 bases, leaving 9 bases of the junction unmatched. The CDR3 is 16 residues long. The germline V gene has CDR1 SGHDT and CDR2 YYEEEE. The DNA of the CDR3 is TGTGCCAGCAGCCCGCATCTAGCGGGAGGACTCTACGAGCAGTACTTC. Translated: CASSPHLAGGLYEQYF.

With respect to this clone: Sequence at one end of the junction differs from germline and may be a read error. DNA of the CDR3: TGTGCTAGCAGCTTAGGGACTAGCGGGGAAAAGACCCAGTACTTC. Its translation: CASSLGTSGEKTQYF. The chain joins TRBV7-7 to TRBJ2-5; 13 nucleotides align to TRBD2. The CDR3 consists of 15 residues. Germline CDR1 is SSHAT and CDR2 is FNYEAQ (reference sequence). Filled out from reference TRBV7-7 and TRBJ2-5, the complete variable domain reads GAGVSQSPRYKVTKRGQDVTLRCDPISSHATLYWYQQALGQGPEFLTYFNYEAQPDKSGLPSDRFSAERPEGSISTLTIQRTEQRDSAMYRCASSLGTSGEKTQYFGPGTRLLVL.

In its sample, this clone was seen once. J is TRBJ1-5 and V is TRBV6-2 or TRBV6-3, with D possibly TRBD1 on 5 matching bases. V lost 2 bases and J 3 bases, leaving 20 bases between the germline ends. The CDR3 is 18 amino acids. The germline V gene has CDR1 MNHEY and CDR2 SVGEGT. This CDR3 reads CASSYPTAWGDHNQPQHF. The DNA of the CDR3 is TGTGCCAGCAGTTACCCGACGGCTTGGGGGGACCACAATCAGCCCCAGCATTTT.

This clone was observed once. This chain uses TRBV6-5 with TRBJ1-2, with D maybe TRBD1 (6 bases). The germline gives CDR1 MNHEY, CDR2 SVGAGI. This CDR3 is built from 14 residues. The germline V and J ends were trimmed by 6 bases and 2 bases, with 13 bases remaining between them. CDR3 loop: CASSEGGANYGYTF. As DNA, the CDR3 is TGTGCCAGCAGCGAGGGGGGGGCCAACTATGGCTACACCTTC.

The chain employs TRBV9 and TRBJ2-1; TRBD2 aligns across 9 bases. Germline V gives CDR1 SGDLS, CDR2 YYNGEE. V lost 2 bases, J lost 6 bases, and 6 bases stayed unmatched. This CDR3 is 15 amino acids long. CDR3 sequence (DNA): TGTGCCAGCAGCGTTAGCGGGGGCCGGGGCAATGAGCAGTTCTTC. It specifies CASSVSGGRGNEQFF.

This clone showed up just once. The chain recombines TRBV10-3 with TRBJ2-3; weak D call: TRBD1 (7 bases). The CDR3 is made up of 15 amino acids. The germline V gene encodes CDR1 ENHRY and CDR2 SYGVKD. Trimming stripped 5 bases from V and 1 base from J, with 13 bases between. The CDR3 spells CAISLTGEGTDTQYF. In nucleotides, the CDR3 is TGTGCCATCAGTCTAACAGGGGAGGGCACAGATACGCAGTATTTT.